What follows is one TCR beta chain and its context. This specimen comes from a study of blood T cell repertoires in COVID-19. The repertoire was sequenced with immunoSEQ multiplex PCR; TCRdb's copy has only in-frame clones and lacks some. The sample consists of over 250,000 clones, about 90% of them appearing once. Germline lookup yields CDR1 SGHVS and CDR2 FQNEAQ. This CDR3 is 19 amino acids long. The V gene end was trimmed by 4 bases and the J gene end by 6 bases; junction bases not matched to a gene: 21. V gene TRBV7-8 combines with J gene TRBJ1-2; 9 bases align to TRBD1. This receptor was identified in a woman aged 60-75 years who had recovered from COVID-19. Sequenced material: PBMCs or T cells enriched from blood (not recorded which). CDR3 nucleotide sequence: TGTGCCAGCAGCTCTACACCTCCGGGACAGGGTATCGGTTTGGATGGCTACACCTTC. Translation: CASSSTPPGQGIGLDGYTF.